This T cell receptor (beta chain) is from a study of tumor-infiltrating lymphocytes in primary liver carcinoma. Looking at the study overall: Ages ranged from 30 to 69, with HCC or mixed HCC-cholangiocarcinoma. The tumors ranged from about 4 to 11 cm across and fell within stage T1-T3 N0M0. The study, taken as a whole, reports: Relative to blood, tumors carried a significantly larger fraction of the repertoire in their top 250 clones (p = 0.039).

To note about this clonotype: What it binds is not known. A read error may explain this, as a much larger clone is one base away.

Researchers drew blood RNA from unsorted whole blood and extracted germline DNA as well. Enrolled patients were chronically infected with HBV and treatment-naive. The researchers produced TCR beta cDNA from around 500 ng total RNA with a constant-region primer. Amplification in three nested multiplex PCR rounds with slightly modified ARM-PCR gave rise to TCR beta libraries. Forward primers for TRBV1-TRBV30 and a C-beta reverse primer served the first two PCR rounds, at around 11 cycles each. Each CDR3 protein gets one entry after TCRdb re-called the multiplex PCR reads with MiXCR. The table has about 300,000 distinct CDR3 sequences, 65% seen once. The CDR3 spans 12 residues. CDR1 and CDR2 from the germline V gene are MNHNS and SASEGT.

The sequence was obtained from a middle-aged man with primary liver carcinoma and hepatitis B virus infection. The sample comprised peripheral blood. The V call is TRBV6-1, the J call TRBJ2-7; weak D call: TRBD1 (6 bases). The CDR3 spells CARSEVKGGQYF. DNA for the CDR3: TGTGCCAGAAGTGAAGTTAAAGGGGGGCAGTACTTC.